This is a list of T cell receptor beta chains from one sample in a study of control samples from healthy donors and cancer patients. The assay was immunoSEQ multiplex PCR, and TCRdb's table has in-frame clones only and misses some. The table records about 83,000 clones, around 91% of them present only once. The specimen sequenced was blood. The source of these receptors is a man over 45 in good health. Both conserved end residues are part of each CDR3. D genes are given only for firm matches. Size values are once, few and many counts, or a class for expanded clones, and some rows have none.

>TRBJ1-2|TRBD1|-|TRBV5-1
CASSLQRQGVGYTF
TGCGCCAGCAGCTTGCAACGACAGGGAGTCGGCTACACCTTC
>TRBJ1-3|-|-|TRBV14
CASSQIQGRNTIYF
TGTGCCAGCAGCCAAATCCAGGGGAGGAACACCATATATTTT
>TRBJ1-1|-|-|TRBV25-1
CASRPGMNTEAFF
TGTGCCAGCCGTCCGGGGATGAACACTGAAGCTTTCTTT
>TRBJ1-5|-|-|TRBV3-1/TRBV3-2
CASSQDSSNQPQHF
TGTGCCAGCAGCCAAGATTCTAGCAATCAGCCCCAGCATTTT
>TRBJ1-6|TRBD1|-|TRBV14
CASSQGQGYSPLHF
TGTGCCAGCAGCCAAGGACAGGGGTATTCACCCCTCCACTTT
>TRBJ2-2|-|-|TRBV6-2/TRBV6-3
CASSYWKGTGELFF
TGTGCCAGCAGTTACTGGAAGGGAACCGGGGAGCTGTTTTTT
>TRBJ2-7|-|-|TRBV19
CASSLRTAGLQSSYEQYF
TGTGCCAGTAGTCTAAGGACAGCAGGGCTTCAAAGCTCCTATGAGCAGTACTTC
>TRBJ2-7|-|-|TRBV29-1
CSVGGAYEQYF
TGCAGCGTTGGGGGGGCGTACGAGCAGTACTTC
>TRBJ1-5|-|few|TRBV19
CAGGSLSNQPQHF
TGTGCCGGGGGGAGCCTTAGCAATCAGCCCCAGCATTTT
>TRBJ2-2|-|-|TRBV9
CASSAALGDTGELFF
TGTGCCAGCAGCGCCGCGCTGGGAGACACCGGGGAGCTGTTTTTT
>TRBJ1-2|-|-|TRBV12-3/TRBV12-4
CASRAGNYGYTF
TGTGCCAGCAGAGCGGGGAACTATGGCTACACCTTC
>TRBJ1-2|-|-|TRBV15
CATSSDSNREANYGYTF
TGTGCCACCAGCAGCGATTCAAACAGGGAAGCTAACTATGGCTACACCTTC
>TRBJ1-5|-|-|TRBV27
CAPNQEPQHF
TGTGCCCCCAACCAAGAGCCCCAGCATTTT
>TRBJ2-2|TRBD2|few|TRBV3-1/TRBV3-2
CASSQDSGGAGELFF
TGTGCCAGCAGCCAAGATAGCGGGGGGGCCGGGGAGCTGTTTTTT
>TRBJ2-7|-|-|TRBV10-1
CASSESGNGNEQYF
TGCGCCAGCAGTGAGTCGGGTAATGGGAACGAGCAGTACTTC
>TRBJ1-1|-|-|TRBV6-5
CASSYRGVDGTEAFF
TGTGCCAGCAGTTATCGGGGTGTGGATGGCACTGAAGCTTTCTTT
>TRBJ1-3|TRBD1|few|TRBV6-1
CASSDRQGTGNTIYF
TGTGCCAGCAGTGATAGACAGGGGACTGGAAACACCATATATTTT
>TRBJ1-2|-|once|TRBV6-5
CASSYPGSGGYTF
TGTGCCAGCTCCTACCCGGGATCCGGTGGCTACACCTTC
>TRBJ1-5|-|-|TRBV2
CASSEAGANQPQHF
TGTGCCAGCAGTGAAGCAGGGGCCAATCAGCCCCAGCATTTT
>TRBJ2-3|-|once|TRBV19
CASSMSFNPTDTQYF
TGTGCCAGTAGTATGAGTTTTAACCCTACAGATACGCAGTATTTT
>TRBJ1-3|-|-|TRBV15
CATRRSGNTIYF
TGTGCCACCAGGCGGTCTGGAAACACCATATATTTT
>TRBJ1-4|-|-|TRBV5-8
CASSLELGINEKLFF
TGTGCCAGCAGCTTGGAGTTAGGGATTAATGAAAAACTGTTTTTT
>TRBJ1-5|-|-|TRBV6-5
CASRQNGAQHF
TGTGCCAGCAGGCAGAACGGGGCCCAGCATTTT
>TRBJ2-3|-|once|TRBV5-1
CASSKGVPDTQYF
TGCGCCAGCAGTAAAGGGGTCCCAGATACGCAGTATTTT
>TRBJ1-1|-|-|TRBV3-1/TRBV3-2
CASSQFTGPNTEAFF
TGTGCCAGCAGCCAATTCACAGGGCCGAACACTGAAGCTTTCTTT
>TRBJ2-1|TRBD1|-|TRBV14
CATPAGTGGFSEQFF
TGTGCCACCCCGGCGGGGACAGGGGGCTTTAGTGAGCAGTTCTTC
>TRBJ1-3|-|-|TRBV29-1
CSVAQGTGNTIYF
TGCAGCGTTGCCCAGGGGACGGGAAACACCATATATTTT
>TRBJ1-1|-|-|TRBV12-5
CASGLEPNTEAFF
TGTGCTAGTGGTTTGGAACCGAACACTGAAGCTTTCTTT
>TRBJ2-1|TRBD2|-|TRBV19
CASSIRGLAGGLSYNEQFF
TGTGCCAGTAGTATTAGGGGACTAGCGGGGGGCCTCTCCTACAATGAGCAGTTCTTC
>TRBJ2-1|TRBD2|-|TRBV3-1/TRBV3-2
CASSQRTSGASRNEQFF
TGTGCCAGCAGCCAGAGGACTAGCGGGGCCTCCAGGAATGAGCAGTTCTTC
>TRBJ2-2|-|-|TRBV10-2
CASSETVLEGKWTGELFF
TGCGCCAGCAGTGAGACGGTTTTGGAGGGGAAATGGACCGGGGAGCTGTTTTTT
>TRBJ1-2|TRBD1|-|TRBV7-9
CASSRDRANYGYTF
TGTGCCAGCAGCCGGGACAGGGCGAACTATGGCTACACCTTC
>TRBJ2-7|TRBD2|-|TRBV6-6
CASTLGGETYEQYF
TGTGCCAGCACCTTGGGGGGGGAAACCTACGAGCAGTACTTC
>TRBJ2-3|TRBD1|-|TRBV9
CASSVGRVDRVTDTQYF
TGTGCCAGCAGCGTAGGGCGGGTGGACAGGGTAACAGATACGCAGTATTTT
>TRBJ1-2|-|-|TRBV7-9
CASSLALEGGYTF
TGTGCCAGCAGCTTAGCCCTTGAGGGAGGCTACACCTTC
>TRBJ1-1|-|-|TRBV9
CASSTTAQNTEAFF
TGTGCCAGCAGCACTACAGCCCAGAACACTGAAGCTTTCTTT
>TRBJ2-7|-|-|TRBV19
CASSAGHLYEQYF
TGTGCCAGTAGTGCCGGACATCTCTACGAGCAGTACTTC
>TRBJ1-5|-|-|TRBV7-2
CASSFGGNQPQHF
TGTGCCAGCAGCTTTGGGGGCAATCAGCCCCAGCATTTT
>TRBJ1-1|-|once|TRBV6-5
CASRRGTEAFF
TGTGCCAGCAGGAGAGGCACTGAAGCTTTCTTT
>TRBJ1-2|TRBD1|-|TRBV4-1
CASSQRRTGGSGYTF
TGCGCCAGCAGCCAGCGCCGAACAGGGGGCAGCGGCTACACCTTC
>TRBJ1-2|-|-|TRBV12-3/TRBV12-4
CASNGAGRDGYTF
TGTGCCAGCAATGGGGCAGGGCGGGATGGCTACACCTTC
>TRBJ1-3|-|-|TRBV3-1/TRBV3-2
CASSLGGGNTIYF
TGTGCCAGCAGCCTTGGAGGCGGAAACACCATATATTTT
>TRBJ1-5|-|-|TRBV2
CASSQELGAQPQHF
TGTGCCAGCAGTCAGGAGCTCGGCGCTCAGCCCCAGCATTTT